These 10 T cell receptor beta chains originate from one sample sequenced in a study of cytomegalovirus exposure and HLA in healthy donors. The primer mix had 60 Vbeta and 13 Jbeta primers. Using immunoSEQ multiplex PCR, the repertoire was profiled, and TCRdb retains in-frame clones only, with some absent. This sample's table has about 72,000 clones. The sequenced sample was PBMCs. These TCRs come from a man aged 40-49 years in good health and CMV-seronegative.

The genes are TRBV30 and TRBJ2-7, with a possible D match to TRBD2 (6 bases). The CDR3 extends over 14 amino acids. Germline V lookup: CDR1 GTSNPN, CDR2 SVGIG (reference sequence). V lost 4 bases and J lost 2, with 15 bases in between. The CDR3 reads CAWKVSGTAYEQYF. The CDR3, as DNA: TGTGCCTGGAAGGTTAGCGGTACCGCCTACGAGCAGTACTTC.

This chain connects TRBV5-8 to TRBJ2-3; tentatively, D is TRBD1 (7 bases). This CDR3 comprises 15 residues. Germline values: CDR1 SGHTS, CDR2 YDEGEE. V was shortened by 7 bases and J by 0 bases, with 15 bases between the two germline ends. The CDR3 reads CASQGGTTSTDTQYF. Here the CDR3 DNA reads TGTGCCAGCCAGGGGGGAACTACTAGCACAGATACGCAGTATTTT.

The chain is built from TRBV7-2 and TRBJ2-2; TRBD1 aligns across 8 bases. With V trimmed by 5 bases and J by 5 bases, 10 bases remained unmatched. CDR3 length equals 16 residues. The germline V gene has CDR1 SGHTA and CDR2 FQGNSA. CDR3 amino acids: CASSLYRTGRTGELFF. CDR3 bases: TGTGCCAGCAGCCTGTATCGGACAGGGAGAACCGGGGAGCTGTTTTTT.

The V and J genes are TRBV7-9 and TRBJ2-7; 8 bases are a match to TRBD2. V trimming: 3 bases; J trimming: 2 bases; junction bases outside the gene matches: 9. The CDR3 loop spans 16 amino acids. CDR1 SEHNR and CDR2 FQNEAQ come from the germline V gene (reference sequence). The CDR3 DNA reads TGTGCCAGCAGCTTCGGGAGGGGCTTCCTCGCCTACGAGCAGTACTTC. It translates to CASSFGRGFLAYEQYF.

This chain joins TRBV6-6 and TRBJ2-3; 8 bases map to TRBD2. V lost 6 bases and J lost 2; bases outside the gene matches: 4. CDR1 is MNHNY, CDR2 SVGAGI, per germline (reference sequence). This CDR3 spans 14 amino acids. The CDR3 sequence: CASSRGGNTDTQYF. The CDR3 DNA follows: TGTGCCAGCAGCCGGGGGGGCAACACAGATACGCAGTATTTT.

The V and J genes are TRBV7-3 and TRBJ1-1, with 8 bases that match TRBD1. The CDR3 consists of 16 residues. The trim removed 6 bases at V and 6 bases at J, leaving 15 bases unmatched. The germline V gene has CDR1 SGHTA and CDR2 FQGTGA. In DNA, the CDR3 is TGTGCCAGCAGTGCCAGGGGGCCCAGGGGAGGCGCTGAAGCTTTCTTT. Translating it yields CASSARGPRGGAEAFF.

The genes are TRBV2 and TRBJ1-6; 7 nucleotides agree with TRBD1. This CDR3 is built from 13 residues. The germline V gene encodes CDR1 SNHLY and CDR2 FYNNEI. Trimming at V came to 7 bases and at J to 8 bases, leaving 5 bases not matched to a gene. Here the CDR3 reads CASKQGNDSPLHF. The CDR3 DNA follows: TGTGCCAGCAAACAGGGGAACGATTCACCCCTCCACTTT.

The chain has TRBV30 and TRBJ1-6; D is undetermined. Germline CDR1 and CDR2: GTSNPN and SVGIG (reference sequence). The CDR3 length is 12 residues. Trimming left V 3 bases short and J 6 bases short, with 6 bases between. CDR3 loop: CAWRGSNSPLHF. CDR3 in DNA: TGTGCCTGGAGAGGGAGTAATTCACCCCTCCACTTT.

The rearrangement links TRBV9 to TRBJ1-2, with 7 nucleotides matching TRBD1. With 3 bases clipped from V and 4 bases from J, the junction kept 6 bases outside the gene matches. The CDR3 sequence is 14 residues long. The germline V gene encodes CDR1 SGDLS and CDR2 YYNGEE. CDR3 amino acids: CASSASGQIYGYTF. Written as DNA, the CDR3 is TGTGCCAGCAGCGCGTCGGGACAGATCTATGGCTACACCTTC.

The V call is TRBV5-1, the J call TRBJ2-3; 7 bases align to TRBD1. The germline V gene encodes CDR1 SGHRS and CDR2 YFSETQ. V shed 2 bases and J 5 bases; nucleotides not matched to a gene: 5. This CDR3 region has 14 residues. CDR3 DNA: TGCGCCAGCAGCTTCGGACAGGCAGTAGATACGCAGTATTTT. Translation: CASSFGQAVDTQYF.